This TCR beta chain was sequenced during a study of Ad26.COV2.S vaccination and SARS-CoV-2 variants (dated by TCRdb to the early 2020s). General notes on the study: Donors in the vaccine arm were drawn from COV1001, a multicentre, randomized, double-blind, placebo-controlled phase I-IIa trial testing Ad26.COV2.S in healthy adults. Dosing of Ad26.COV2.S was intramuscular, at either 5x10^10 or 1x10^11 viral particles, delivered as one shot or as two shots spaced 56 days apart. The specificity and breadth of SARS-CoV-2-reactive T cell receptors after Ad26.COV2.S vaccination were assessed by TCRbeta repertoire sequencing. The TCR-sequenced set comprised roughly 30 samples: some 20 Ad26.COV2.S vaccine recipients, 5 placebo recipients and 8 SARS-CoV-2 convalescent individuals. Participants in the trial were split at random into five groups of five each, receiving low-dose or high-dose Ad26.COV2.S once or twice, or else placebo on both occasions. Investigators did not know the trial group allocation while performing experiments and assessing outcomes. The paper's findings and limits, for the study overall: The authors noted that total T cell responses may have been underestimated by the TCR breadth and depth analyses. Comparing responses between vaccine doses or regimens was not something the study was powered to do. Substantial breadth of spike-specific CD8+ and CD4+ T cell responses was reported after vaccination. Comparable non-spike TCR breadth was observed between vaccine and placebo recipients, consistent with only spike being contained in the vaccine. Compared with placebo recipients, Ad26.COV2.S recipients showed higher spike-specific TCR breadth (P = 0.0014).

The junction shows trimming of 7 bases on V and 7 bases on J, plus 13 bases between the germline ends. The CDR3 starts with the cysteine, ends with the phenylalanine, and has 13 residues. Of all the DNA, just the CDR3 is kept, 39 bases in frame from base 1. Read against the paper, the sample's treatment or condition label means: 19 received Ad26.COV2.S at low or high dose, single or two shots; about five received placebo; per-sample allocation not given. Repertoires of vaccine and placebo recipients were sequenced from samples taken on day 63 after the first injection. Between 29 July and 7 August 2020, Cohort 1b enrolled fewer than 30 adults aged 18-55 years at one site in Boston, USA. Ad26.COV2.S consisted of a replication-incompetent adenovirus type 26 vector by which a prefusion-stabilized SARS-CoV-2 spike protein from the original Wuhan strain was expressed. About this clone: Its cognate antigen has yet to be identified. Per-nucleotide qualities are absent, and no much larger clonotype sits a single base away.

TCRbeta CDR3 regions were sequenced with the immunoSEQ Assay. After extraction, genomic DNA underwent amplification by bias-controlled multiplex PCR, followed by high-throughput sequencing. As for the authors' bioinformatics: To quantify the absolute abundance of every unique TCRbeta CDR3 region, sequences were collapsed and filtered. T cell fraction was estimated by normalization of TCRbeta template counts to usable DNA, with usable DNA being measured through amplification of reference genes present in all nucleated cells. Repertoire TCRs were annotated as SARS-CoV-2-specific when V gene, CDR3 amino acid sequence and J gene were exactly matched to a known reactive TCR set. MIRA supplied the reference SARS-CoV-2 TCR set, which was filtered for enrichment in COVID-19-positive ImmuneCODE repertoires so that public or cross-reactive TCRs were removed. Using the MIRA antigens, annotated TCRs were further analysed by specific ORF or by position within an ORF. Breadth was defined as the number of annotated unique rearrangements divided by the total number of unique productive rearrangements, and depth was defined as the summed frequency of the annotated unique rearrangements. Two-sided Wilcoxon rank-sum tests were used to compare TCR breadth between groups. Entries here come from immuneACCESS through TCRdb and include only in-frame sequences with V and J called. Some clones fail to appear in such tables; in the studies checked, an unresolved V gene covers under half of the shortfall, and the cause of the remainder is unknown. Clonal size and the V and J genes are those of that table, whereas D and trimming came from the DNA. This sample lists about 320,000 clones; approximately 86% were detected once. The ten largest clones add up to around 2.2% of the sample.

This specimen was peripheral blood, taken in a trial of Ad26.COV2.S vaccine versus placebo. The chain is assembled from TRBV12-3 or TRBV12-4 and TRBJ1-4; no D gene can be assigned with confidence. The sequence derives from a person between 18 and 65 years old who received the Ad26.COV2.S COVID-19 vaccine or a placebo. The base sequence is TGTGCCAGCACCGAGAGGGCTCGTGAAAAACTGTTTTTT. This codes for CASTERAREKLFF.